This T cell receptor beta chain comes out of a study of identifying expanded T cells in peripheral blood (dated by TCRdb to between 2017 and 2020). About the full investigation: Technical replicates were generated by sequencing separate aliquots of the same genomic DNA pool, and four replicates were compared pairwise. The research as a whole found: The authors expected that biological variance in healthy repertoires might rise further over much longer intervals, such as months to years. Across all healthy donors, variance in clone template counts between approximately two-week samples was found to increase significantly with total template count. Both the number of clones called differentially abundant and the false-positive rate were significantly reduced by the beta-binomial model across all healthy-donor time intervals. The binomial model flagged 0.9 to 1.5 differentially abundant clones between technical replicates, compared with approximately 16 over two weeks and 19 over around 4 weeks.

No immune events, such as infections, were documented for the healthy donors during the collection period. Time-dependent variance in a beta-binomial model of T-cell clone differential abundance was calibrated using healthy-donor blood repertoires as a training cohort. The training cohort was composed of roughly ten healthy donors, 3 female and 7 male. Donor ages ranged from about 29 to 65 years, with an average of around 43 years. Whole blood, obtained from a commercial supplier, was collected from each healthy donor at three time points spaced roughly 14 days apart. For immunosequencing, genomic DNA was extracted from unsorted whole blood. TCRbeta CDR3 regions were profiled by bias-controlled multiplex PCR amplification of genomic DNA with the immunoSEQ Assay. The published analysis was carried out like this. To quantify the absolute abundance of each unique TCRbeta CDR3 region, the sequences were collapsed and filtered. Two models were used to test differential abundance: a binomial model (Fisher-equivalent) and a beta-binomial model that adds time-dependent variance fitted from healthy donors. Any clone with fewer than 5 combined templates was excluded, and a clone was called differentially abundant if its Benjamini-Hochberg FDR was below 0.01. The form v = (b*log(k)+a)^2 was used to model beta-binomial variance as a function of total template count across the two samples. TCRdb retrieved this table from immuneACCESS and kept in-frame rearrangements only. Not all clones are present; in checked studies, unresolved V genes account for under half, and no reason is known for the remainder. The V and J calls and clone size were taken over from that table, and D and trimming were inferred from the DNA. Here the sample has around 63,000 clones; approximately 89% occur a single time. The ten largest account for just over 4.5% of the sample.

Points on this clone: What antigen it recognizes has not been identified. Base qualities are missing; no much larger clone stands one base away.

For CDR1 and CDR2, the germline V gene lists WSHSY and SAAADI. At the junction V is shortened by 4 bases and J by 0 bases, with 15 bases in between. From the cysteine through the phenylalanine, the CDR3 covers 16 amino acids. CDR3 DNA only is kept here, 48 bases in frame from base 1. What was sequenced was blood. The rearrangement combines TRBV10-2 with TRBJ1-1; the D gene assignment is ambiguous. This sequence was found in a person aged 18 to 70 in good health. CDR3 sequence: CASSGGSFFMNTEAFF. The sequenced DNA is TGCGCCAGCAGTGGCGGTAGTTTTTTCATGAACACTGAAGCTTTCTTT.